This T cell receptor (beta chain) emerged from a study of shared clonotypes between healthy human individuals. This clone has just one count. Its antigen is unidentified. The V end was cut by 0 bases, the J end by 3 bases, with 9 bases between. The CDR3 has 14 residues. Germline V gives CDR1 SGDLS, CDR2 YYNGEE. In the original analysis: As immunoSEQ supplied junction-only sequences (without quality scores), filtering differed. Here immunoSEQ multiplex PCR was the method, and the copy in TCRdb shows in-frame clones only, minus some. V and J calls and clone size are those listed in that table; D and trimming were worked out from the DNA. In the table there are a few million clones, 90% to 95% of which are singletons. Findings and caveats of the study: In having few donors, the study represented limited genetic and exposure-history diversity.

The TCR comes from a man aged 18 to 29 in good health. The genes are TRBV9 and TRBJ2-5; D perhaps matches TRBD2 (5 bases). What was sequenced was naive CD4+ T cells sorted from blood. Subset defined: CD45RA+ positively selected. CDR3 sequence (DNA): TGTGCCAGCAGCGTAGAAGGAGCGGAAGAGACCCAGTACTTC. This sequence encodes CASSVEGAEETQYF. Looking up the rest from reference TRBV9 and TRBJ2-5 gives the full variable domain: DSGVTQTPKHLITATGQRVTLRCSPRSGDLSVYWYQQSLDQGLQFLIQYYNGEERAKGNILERFSAQQFPDLHSELNLSSLELGDSALYFCASSVEGAEETQYFGPGTRLLVL.